Each of the 9 T cell receptor beta chains below was sequenced from the same sample in a study of T cells in women clearing cervical HPV infection. Repertoires were generated with immunoSEQ multiplex PCR, while TCRdb's copy carries only in-frame clones and drops some. This table holds 45,000 to 55,000 clones. Material: blood buffy coat. The receptors were sampled from a woman between 18 and 69 years old with a cervical HPV16 infection that either progressed to CIN3+ or cleared (not recorded which).

Turning to this clone: Read sequence stops 3 residues before the CDR3 end, and the germline J gene provides the missing end. The chain links TRBV6-1 to TRBJ2-7; D ambiguous. V was cut by 1 base and J by 2 bases, with 9 bases left in between. CDR3 length: 14 amino acids. The germline V gene has CDR1 MNHNS and CDR2 SASEGT. CDR3 in amino acids: CASSEVGQPYEQYF. The sequenced part of the CDR3 DNA is TGTGCCAGCAGTGAAGTAGGGCAGCCCTACGAG.

About this clone: Sequencing ends 3 residues short of the CDR3 end; the germline J gene provides the rest. The rearrangement uses TRBV20-1 and TRBJ2-7; a possible D gene is TRBD1 (5 bases). Trimming shortened V by 6 bases and J by 5 bases, and 14 bases separated the two germline ends. Germline V gives CDR1 DFQATT, CDR2 SNEGSKA (reference sequence). The CDR3 covers 12 residues. The part of the CDR3 DNA that was read is TGCAGTGCCCAGGGAATCTACGACGAG. Translation gives CSAQGIYDE. The full CDR3 sequence reads CSAQGIYDEQYF.

On this clone: The CDR3 is cut off 3 residues early in the read; its end comes from the germline J gene. The chain links TRBV5-1 to TRBJ1-4; D gene unclear. V dropped 2 bases and J dropped 6 bases, with 8 bases sitting between them. Germline lookup yields CDR1 SGHRS and CDR2 YFSETQ. The CDR3 has 13 amino acids. This CDR3 reads CASSLLGDEKLFF. The CDR3 DNA, read in part, is TGCGCCAGCAGCTTATTGGGCGATGAAAAA.

As for this clone: The CDR3 end is not reached by the read, which stops 3 residues before it; the germline J gene fills it in. V usage is TRBV5-1 and J usage is TRBJ1-4; D is undetermined. The CDR3 has 14 residues. V lost 1 base and J 5 bases, leaving 9 bases between the germline ends. Germline V gene lookup returns CDR1 SGHRS and CDR2 YFSETQ. The CDR3: CASSLTVGNEKLFF. CDR3 DNA (partial): TGCGCCAGCAGCTTGACAGTAGGAAATGAAAAA. Together with reference TRBV5-1 and TRBJ1-4, the CDR3 gives the full variable domain: KAGVTQTPRYLIKTRGQQVTLSCSPISGHRSVSWYQQTPGQGLQFLFEYFSETQRNKGNFPGRFSGRQFSNSRSEMNVSTLELGDSALYLCASSLTVGNEKLFFGSGTQLSVL.

CDR3 in amino acids: CASRGDRGGDYGYTF. The sequenced part of the CDR3 DNA is TGTGCCAGCAGAGGGGACAGGGGCGGCGACTATGGC. This chain connects TRBV28 to TRBJ1-2; 10 positions agree with TRBD1. The missing CDR3 end, 3 residues past where the read stops, is filled in from the germline J gene. There are 15 residues in the CDR3. CDR1 and CDR2 (germline): MDHEN, SYDVKM. The V and J ends lost 6 bases and 3 bases, in that order; junction bases with no gene match: 7.

In regard to this clone: With the read ending 3 residues before the CDR3 end, the germline J gene is used to fill in that end. V and J are TRBV20-1 and TRBJ1-3; 10 nucleotides align to TRBD1. Per the germline V gene, CDR1 is DFQATT and CDR2 is SNEGSKA (reference sequence). The CDR3 runs to 16 residues. The V gene end was trimmed by 3 bases and the J gene end by 5 bases; junction bases not matched to a gene: 10. CDR3: CSARAGTGVFRNTIYF. The sequenced CDR3 bases are TGCAGTGCTAGGGCAGGGACAGGGGTCTTTAGAAACACC.

With respect to this clone: The DNA ends 3 residues before the CDR3 does, and the rest of the CDR3 is filled in from the germline J gene. The chain recombines TRBV20-1 with TRBJ2-7; D unclear. The V end lost 0 bases, the J end lost 6 bases, and 12 bases lay between the germline ends. From germline, CDR1 is DFQATT and CDR2 SNEGSKA (reference sequence). The CDR3 is 13 amino acids. The CDR3 spells CSARDPVYVEQYF. Incomplete CDR3 DNA: TGCAGTGCTAGAGATCCTGTGTATGTCGAG.

As for this clone: Read data end 3 residues before the CDR3 end; the end is taken from the germline J gene. The V and J genes are TRBV7-8 and TRBJ1-1; TRBD1 is a possible D gene (6 bases). Trimming cost V 1 base and J 6 bases, with 15 bases left between them. This CDR3 spans 15 amino acids. CDR1 and CDR2 from the germline V gene are SGHVS and FQNEAQ. The part of the CDR3 DNA that was read is TGTGCCAGCAGCTTAGTATCCCGACAGGAGTCTGAA. This encodes CASSLVSRQESE. The whole CDR3 protein reads CASSLVSRQESEAFF.

Notes on this clone: The junction differs from germline at one of its ends, possibly a read error. The CDR3 protein is CAGSSDRPGNGYTF. The CDR3 DNA, read in part, is TGCGCCGGCAGCTCGGACAGGCCAGGCAATGGC. The chain is built from TRBV5-1 and TRBJ1-2; 7 bases match TRBD1. The read terminates 3 residues before the CDR3 end, so the remaining end is supplied by the germline J gene. The germline V gene has CDR1 SGHRS and CDR2 YFSETQ. The CDR3 is made up of 14 amino acids.